These 18 T cell receptor beta chains came from one sample sequenced in a study of blood T cells in healthy people across ages. A second roughly 6 to 11 cycle PCR used barcoded and J-beta primers. TCRdb reanalysed the 5' RACE reads using MiXCR and keeps one entry per CDR3 protein. The top ten clones hold roughly 12% of a sample with about 940,000 distinct CDR3 sequences, roughly 52% of them seen once. Sequenced sample: blood. These receptors were collected from a man younger than 40 in good health.

On this clonotype: Sequence at one end of the junction differs from germline and may be a read error. The rearrangement links TRBV7-3 to TRBJ2-3; no clear D. Germline-derived CDR1 and CDR2 are SGHTA and FQGTGA. The CDR3 covers 13 residues. The CDR3 bases are TGTGTCAGCAGCTTAAAACAGCCTGATACGCAGTATTTT. Translating gives CVSSLKQPDTQYF.

The rearrangement links TRBV20-1 to TRBJ1-5, with a tentative D call TRBD1 (6 bases). CDR1 is DFQATT, CDR2 SNEGSKA, per germline (reference sequence). Deletions cut 5 bases from V and 1 base from J, with 12 bases between. The CDR3 has 14 residues. CDR3 in amino acids: CSASDRSSNQPQHF. As DNA, the CDR3 is TGCAGTGCTTCGGACAGATCCAGCAATCAGCCCCAGCATTTT.

The chain joins TRBV10-3 to TRBJ1-2; TRBD1 agrees at 9 bases. Per germline, CDR1 ENHRY and CDR2 SYGVKD. There are 15 residues in the CDR3. The V segment lost 6 bases and the J segment 0 bases; nucleotides outside the gene matches: 5. The CDR3 spells CAIRERDRANYGYTF. DNA of the CDR3: TGTGCCATCAGGGAACGGGACAGGGCTAACTATGGCTACACCTTC.

This chain joins TRBV7-9 and TRBJ1-6, with D hard to call. Trimming stripped 1 base from V and 7 bases from J, with 8 bases between. Germline V gene lookup returns CDR1 SEHNR and CDR2 FQNEAQ (reference sequence). The CDR3 runs to 14 residues. CDR3 region: CASSLGPANSPLHF. The CDR3, as DNA: TGTGCCAGCAGCTTAGGGCCGGCGAATTCACCCCTCCACTTT. Variable domain in full (rest from reference TRBV7-9 and TRBJ1-6): DTGVSQNPRHKITKRGQNVTFRCDPISEHNRLYWYRQTLGQGPEFLTYFQNEAQLEKSRLLSDRFSAERPKGSFSTLEIQRTEQGDSAMYLCASSLGPANSPLHFGNGTRLTVT.

This chain's CDR3 is CASSSLQAGGQYEQYF. Written as DNA, the CDR3 is TGTGCCAGCAGTTCCCTCCAAGCGGGGGGGCAATACGAGCAGTACTTC. The chain couples TRBV27 to TRBJ2-7; 10 nucleotides align to TRBD2. This CDR3 spans 16 amino acids. Germline assignment: CDR1 MNHEY and CDR2 SMNVEV (reference sequence). Trimming at V came to 4 bases and at J to 4 bases, leaving 10 bases not matched to a gene.

The chain links TRBV14 to TRBJ2-4; 7 bases are shared with TRBD1. The DNA end is more similar to TRBJ2-7, so the J call may be wrong. Germline V gene lookup returns CDR1 SGHDN and CDR2 FVKESK. The CDR3 runs to 13 residues. CDR3 in DNA: TGTGCCAGCAAAGACAGGGTTCGTGGCGAGCAGTACTTC. This codes for CASKDRVRGEQYF.

This clonotype was counted between two and nine times. This chain links TRBV10-3 with TRBJ1-6, with TRBD1 matching 8 bases. This CDR3 spans 16 amino acids. The germline CDR1 and CDR2 sequences are ENHRY and SYGVKD. V lost 3 bases to trimming and J lost 9 bases; unmatched junction nucleotides: 10. The CDR3 region has the DNA TGTGCCATCAGTGAACCGGACAGGGCGGTTATTTCACCCCTCCACTTT. Its protein product is CAISEPDRAVISPLHF.

In this sample, this clonotype turned up a few times. DNA for the CDR3: TGTGCCAGCAGTATAGACAGCAACTATGGCTACACCTTC. This gives the protein CASSIDSNYGYTF. The chain links TRBV12-3 or TRBV12-4 to TRBJ1-2; perhaps TRBD1 as D (5 bases). This CDR3 spans 13 amino acids. V lost 5 bases and J 2 bases, leaving 9 bases between the germline ends.

This clonotype occurred a few times. This chain connects TRBV6-5 to TRBJ2-1; TRBD1 aligns across 10 bases. The CDR3 runs 15 residues. The V gene end was trimmed by 0 bases and the J gene end by 6 bases; junction bases not matched to a gene: 2. Germline CDR1 reads MNHEY; CDR2 reads SVGAGI. CDR3 residues: CASSYSRDRGNEQFF. CDR3 nucleotide sequence: TGTGCCAGCAGTTACTCGAGGGACAGGGGCAATGAGCAGTTCTTC.

V and J are TRBV20-1 and TRBJ2-7; 9 nucleotides agree with TRBD2. This CDR3 spans 15 amino acids. V was pared by 3 bases and J by 0 bases, with 6 bases of the junction left unmatched. Germline V gives CDR1 DFQATT, CDR2 SNEGSKA (reference sequence). For the CDR3, the DNA is TGCAGTGCTAGGGATAGCGGGGGCGACTCCTACGAGCAGTACTTC. Amino acids: CSARDSGGDSYEQYF.

V and J are TRBV20-1 and TRBJ2-4; TRBD1 aligns across 8 bases. The assigned J gene may be wrong: the sequence end matches TRBJ2-7 better. In germline, CDR1 is DFQATT, CDR2 SNEGSKA (reference sequence). The CDR3 covers 15 residues. The CDR3 region is CSAPGGTMATYEQYF. CDR3 DNA: TGCAGTGCCCCAGGGGGCACCATGGCGACCTACGAGCAGTACTTC.

This clonotype was detected a few times. The chain links TRBV2 to TRBJ2-3; 7 bases match TRBD2. Germline V lookup: CDR1 SNHLY, CDR2 FYNNEI. V shed 7 bases, J shed 3 bases, and the junction held 13 bases outside the gene matches. This CDR3 is 16 amino acids long. The CDR3 region has the DNA TGTGCCAGCACCGAAAAGCTAGCGGTCGGGACAGATACGCAGTATTTT. Translating it yields CASTEKLAVGTDTQYF.

The chain uses TRBV21-1 and TRBJ2-7. TRBV21-1 is labeled a pseudogene. This CDR3 region has 15 residues. Here the CDR3 reads CASSKGAGALNEQYF. The CDR3 DNA reads TGTGCCAGCAGCAAAGGGGCAGGGGCTCTCAACGAGCAGTACTTC.

CDR3: CASSLGRGPSYNEQYF. In DNA form, the CDR3 reads TGTGCCAGCTCCCTTGGGAGGGGTCCCTCCTACAATGAGCAGTACTTC. This chain joins TRBV6-7 and TRBJ2-1; TRBD2 matches 7 bases. The J call may be faulty, since TRBJ2-7 better matches the DNA end. TRBV6-7 is an ORF; its function is uncertain. The CDR3 consists of 16 residues.

The rearrangement joins TRBV27 to TRBJ2-7, with a possible D match to TRBD2 (5 bases). Germline V gives CDR1 MNHEY, CDR2 SMNVEV (reference sequence). Trimming removed 3 bases from V and 0 bases from J, with 12 bases in between. CDR3 length equals 15 residues. The CDR3 region has the DNA TGTGCCAGCAGTTTGGACTGGCCGAGCTCCTACGAGCAGTACTTC. This codes for CASSLDWPSSYEQYF.

The genes are TRBV2 and TRBJ2-1; 8 nucleotides line up with TRBD2. The CDR3 consists of 15 residues. The V gene's germline CDR1 is SNHLY and CDR2 FYNNEI. Germline trimming cut 1 base from V and 8 bases from J; bases unmatched to any gene: 7. CDR3 protein: CASSEDGGAIYEQFF. The DNA for the CDR3 is TGTGCCAGCAGTGAAGACGGGGGGGCAATTTATGAGCAGTTCTTC. The whole variable domain, filled in from reference TRBV2 and TRBJ2-1, reads EPEVTQTPSHQVTQMGQEVILRCVPISNHLYFYWYRQILGQKVEFLVSFYNNEISEKSEIFDDQFSVERPDGSNFTLKIRSTKLEDSAMYFCASSEDGGAIYEQFFGPGTRLTVL.

The chain is built from TRBV6-2 or TRBV6-3 and TRBJ2-3; 8 bases line up with TRBD2. The length of the CDR3 is 16 residues. The J segment lost 8 bases and the V segment lost 8 bases, leaving 18 bases of the junction unmatched. From germline, CDR1 is MNHEY and CDR2 SVGEGT. The CDR3 DNA sequence: TGTGCCAGCTCTTTTGGTTACGCGGGGGGCCCAGGTACGCAGTATTTT. It codes for CASSFGYAGGPGTQYF.

The rearrangement links TRBV5-1 to TRBJ1-4; D may be TRBD1 (6 bases). The CDR3 sequence is 14 residues long. In germline, CDR1 is SGHRS, CDR2 YFSETQ. V lost 3 bases and J 4 bases, leaving 10 bases between the germline ends. The chain's CDR3 is CASSSGTINEKLFF. As DNA, the CDR3 is TGCGCCAGCAGCTCCGGGACAATTAATGAAAAACTGTTTTTT.